A single sample is the source of the 3 T cell receptor beta chains below, sequenced in a study of tumor-infiltrating lymphocytes in primary liver carcinoma (dated by TCRdb to about 2017). TCRdb records Illumina HiSeq 2500 as the sequencer. Using a constant-region primer and ProtoScript II reverse transcriptase, TCRbeta-specific cDNA was reverse-transcribed from around 500 ng total RNA. Construction of the TCRbeta libraries relied on three nested rounds of multiplex PCR, following a slightly modified ARM-PCR procedure. Each of the first two PCR rounds ran for around 11 cycles and used multiplex TRBV1-TRBV30 forward primers together with a Cbeta reverse primer. The public reads were reanalyzed by TCRdb: fastp trimming at Q25, MiXCR alignment, in-frame beta chains only. All rows with the same CDR3 protein become a single entry with the most common DNA and genes. The sample has 100,000 to 150,000 distinct CDR3 sequences on record, 55% to 75% of them singletons. The ten most abundant clones make up around 8.4% of the sample.

Total RNA and DNA were co-extracted from roughly 20-30 mg of bulk tissue with the AllPrep DNA/RNA mini kit, without cell sorting. Specimen: liver tumor tissue from sampling region 3. The cell subset or site label on this specimen signifies: tumor region T3, left-lateral pole. Receptor source: a woman aged 55-75 years with primary liver carcinoma and hepatitis B virus infection.

As for this clonotype: This clone may be a read error of a much larger clone one base away. The chain has TRBV6-7 and TRBJ2-7, with 13 bases aligning to TRBD2. TRBV6-7 is noted as an ORF with a role that remains uncertain. The CDR3 sequence is 20 residues long. V shed 4 bases and J 7 bases; nucleotides not matched to a gene: 22. In DNA form, the CDR3 reads TGTGCCAGCAGTTCACAGGTGCCCCTCGGACTAGCGGGAGACATACGAGAGCAGTACTTC. Translating it yields CASSSQVPLGLAGDIREQYF.

Note on this clonotype: The junction departs from the called germline gene at one end, perhaps through a read error. This sequence joins TRBV4-2 and TRBJ2-3; D is uncertain. CDR1 is LGHNA, CDR2 YNFKEQ, per germline. The CDR3 extends over 11 amino acids. CDR3 amino acids: CASSRADTQNF. Written as DNA, the CDR3 is TGTGCCAGCAGCCGGGCAGATACGCAGAATTTT.

About this clonotype: At one boundary the junction diverges from the germline segment, which might be a read error. This sequence joins TRBV28 and TRBJ1-2, with 9 bases aligning to TRBD1. The CDR3 is made up of 15 amino acids. Germline V gene sequence: CDR1 MDHEN, CDR2 SYDVKM. In nucleotides, the CDR3 is TGTGGCAGCAGTCTACTGACAGGGGGAAGTCGAGGCTACACCTTC. Its translation: CGSSLLTGGSRGYTF.